This T cell receptor (beta chain) was captured in a study of long-term antiretroviral therapy in people with HIV. It was version v3.0 of the immunoSEQ assay that was run at survey level. Sequencing used immunoSEQ multiplex PCR; TCRdb keeps in-frame clones, though not all of them. The profile shows roughly 19,000 clones, around 80% of them singletons. Specimens held about 0.9-11 million cryopreserved PBMC prior to DNA extraction. CDR1 and CDR2 from the germline V gene are LNHDA and SQIVND (reference sequence). V was clipped by 4 bases and J by 4 bases, with 11 bases between them. The length of the CDR3 is 14 residues.

This receptor was taken from a woman between 18 and 30 years old with HIV. This chain links TRBV19 with TRBJ2-1, with D perhaps given as TRBD1 or TRBD2 (5 bases each). Material: unsorted PBMCs, obtained 0.6 years after starting antiretroviral therapy. As DNA, the CDR3 is TGTGCCAGTAGTAATCAGGGAGCTTACAATGAGCAGTTCTTC. Translation gives CASSNQGAYNEQFF.